This T cell receptor (beta chain) appears in the sequencing data of a study of early T cells in non-severe SARS-CoV-2 infection. Study-level points and caveats: VDJdb matching skewed toward anti-spike CD8 responses, missing private and CD4 specificities.

Via MiXCR, TCRdb re-called the 5' RACE reads, giving one row per CDR3 protein. The sample records 50,000 to 75,000 distinct CDR3 sequences, almost 9% being singletons. For this clonotype: Its cognate antigen is unknown.

The specimen comprised whole blood, sampled at baseline. This clonotype was obtained from an adult who was a healthcare worker with PCR-confirmed SARS-CoV-2 infection or an uninfected control (not recorded which).

DNA of the CDR3: TGTGCCAGATCTTTTCAGAGCGGGAGGGCAGCCGGGGCCAACGTCCTGACTTTC. This sequence encodes CARSFQSGRAAGANVLTF. This chain links TRBV4-2 with TRBJ2-6; TRBD2 matches 10 bases. Trimming cost V 9 bases and J 4 bases; bases outside gene matches: 15. CDR1 LGHNA and CDR2 YNFKEQ come from the germline V gene. The CDR3 extends over 18 amino acids.